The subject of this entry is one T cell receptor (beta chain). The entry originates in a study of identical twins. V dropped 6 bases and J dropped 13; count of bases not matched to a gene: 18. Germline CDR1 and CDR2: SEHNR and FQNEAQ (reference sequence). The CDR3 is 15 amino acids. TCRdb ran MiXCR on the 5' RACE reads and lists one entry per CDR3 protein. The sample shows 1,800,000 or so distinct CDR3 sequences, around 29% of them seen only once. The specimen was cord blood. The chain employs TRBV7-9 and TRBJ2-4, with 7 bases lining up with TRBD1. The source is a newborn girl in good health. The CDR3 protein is CASSSLQGRYNEQYF. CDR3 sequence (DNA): TGTGCCAGCAGTTCGTTACAGGGGCGCTACAATGAGCAGTACTTC.